This entry lists 8 T cell receptor beta chains sequenced from one sample in a study of blood T cell repertoires in COVID-19. Sequenced by immunoSEQ multiplex PCR; TCRdb stores in-frame clones only, minus some. Counted here are some 64,000 clones, 79% occurring once; the ten biggest clones make up roughly 6.3%. Material for sequencing was peripheral blood. The receptors derive from a woman aged 60-70 years with acute or convalescent COVID-19.

The chain combines TRBV9 with TRBJ1-2; 7 bases are shared with TRBD1. The V and J ends lost 3 bases and 5 bases, in that order; junction bases with no gene match: 4. The germline CDR1 and CDR2 sequences are SGDLS and YYNGEE. The CDR3 runs to 13 residues. The DNA of the CDR3 is TGTGCCAGCAGCGGCAACAGGGGTTATGGCTACACCTTC. Translating gives CASSGNRGYGYTF.

The V gene is TRBV7-3, the J gene TRBJ2-1, with 9 positions matching TRBD1. V shed 6 bases and J 3 bases; nucleotides not matched to a gene: 6. CDR3 length: 15 residues. Germline-derived CDR1 and CDR2 are SGHTA and FQGTGA. Written as DNA, the CDR3 is TGTGCCAGCAGTTTAGACAGGGGGGACTACAATGAGCAGTTCTTC. As protein: CASSLDRGDYNEQFF.

V usage is TRBV4-3 and J usage is TRBJ1-3, with TRBD1 as a possible D gene (5 bases). Per the germline V gene, CDR1 is LGHNA and CDR2 is YSLEER. This CDR3 contains 13 residues. Between the trimmed V and J ends, which lost 6 bases and 6 bases, there was a span of 12 bases. The CDR3 DNA reads TGCGCCAGCAGTGACAGTCACCAAAACACCATATATTTT. Translating it yields CASSDSHQNTIYF.

This chain uses TRBV28 with TRBJ2-4; 8 bases align to TRBD2. Germline lookup yields CDR1 MDHEN and CDR2 SYDVKM. There are 15 residues in the CDR3. V shed 7 bases and J 6 bases; nucleotides not matched to a gene: 11. CDR3 protein: CASTFSGANLNIQYF. The CDR3 coding sequence is TGTGCCAGCACCTTTAGCGGGGCCAACTTAAACATTCAGTACTTC.

A note on this clone: The junction differs from germline at one of its ends, possibly a read error. This chain connects TRBV10-3 to TRBJ2-7; 8 nucleotides align to TRBD1. Germline V gene sequence: CDR1 ENHRY, CDR2 SYGVKD. This CDR3 region has 14 residues. Written as DNA, the CDR3 is TGTGCCATCAGTGAGTCGGGGACAGGTTTTGAGGAGTCCTTC. Residues: CAISESGTGFEESF.

The chain employs TRBV7-2 and TRBJ2-2; the D is unclear. V dropped 6 bases and J dropped 3 bases, with 11 bases sitting between them. This CDR3 contains 14 residues. The germline gives CDR1 SGHTA, CDR2 FQGNSA. The CDR3 reads CASRFYGDTGELFF. The CDR3 DNA follows: TGTGCCAGCAGGTTTTACGGAGACACCGGGGAGCTGTTTTTT.

This rearrangement joins TRBV5-1 to TRBJ2-7; 11 bases match TRBD2. The CDR3 spans 16 residues. CDR1 and CDR2 from the germline V gene are SGHRS and YFSETQ. V lost 0 bases to trimming and J lost 3 bases; unmatched junction nucleotides: 5. Here the CDR3 DNA reads TGCGCCAGCAGCTTGGTCCCTAGCGGGGGGATCTACGAGCAGTACTTC. This sequence encodes CASSLVPSGGIYEQYF.

The V gene is TRBV7-2, the J gene TRBJ1-4; 9 positions agree with TRBD1. V lost 6 bases and J lost 7; bases outside the gene matches: 9. Germline V gene lookup returns CDR1 SGHTA and CDR2 FQGNSA. This CDR3 has 15 amino acids. In DNA, the CDR3 is TGTGCCAGCAGTTCCACCACAGGGGGCTTTGAAAAACTGTTTTTT. This encodes CASSSTTGGFEKLFF.